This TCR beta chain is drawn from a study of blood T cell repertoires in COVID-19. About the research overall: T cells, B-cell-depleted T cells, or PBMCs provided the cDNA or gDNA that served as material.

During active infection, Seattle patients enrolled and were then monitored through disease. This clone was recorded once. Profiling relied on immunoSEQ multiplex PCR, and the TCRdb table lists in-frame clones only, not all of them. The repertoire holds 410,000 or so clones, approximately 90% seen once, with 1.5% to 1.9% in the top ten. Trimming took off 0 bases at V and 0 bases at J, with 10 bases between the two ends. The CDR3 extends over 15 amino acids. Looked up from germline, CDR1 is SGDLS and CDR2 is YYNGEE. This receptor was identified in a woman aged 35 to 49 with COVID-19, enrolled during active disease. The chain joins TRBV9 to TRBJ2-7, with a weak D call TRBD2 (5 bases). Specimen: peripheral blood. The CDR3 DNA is TGTGCCAGCAGCGTAGGACCGGGGAGCTCCTACGAGCAGTACTTC. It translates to CASSVGPGSSYEQYF.